This entry describes one TCR beta chain. The target of this receptor is not known. It has no much larger one-base neighbor in the sample; base qualities were not kept. This specimen belongs to a study of blood T cell repertoires in COVID-19 (dated by TCRdb to between 2020 and 2021). Notes on the research overall: The collaborator samples originated in the United States, Italy and Spain and spanned the acute and convalescent phases of COVID-19. The prospective study material was composed of cDNA or gDNA derived from T cells, B-cell-depleted T cells, or PBMCs. The dataset comprised deeply sampled blood TCRbeta repertoires from subjects exposed to, actively infected with, or recovered from COVID-19. The repertoires were released in a freely available public database intended as a resource for research on the immune response to SARS-CoV-2. The samples were drawn from two sources: the first 160 participants of the ongoing ImmuneRACE study, and fewer than 1,500 subjects contributed by 6 global collaborators. A de-identified subject ID, COVID-19 status, age in years and sex were almost always included in the sample metadata. Where available, HLA class I and class II types were obtained from metadata supplied by the sample provider rather than from assay-based typing.

Whole blood was collected in K2EDTA tubes by collaborating institutions according to the institutions' own protocols. For TCRbeta analysis, collaborators shipped samples as frozen whole blood, isolated PBMCs, or DNA extracted from either of those sample types. Beyond this particular receptor, the publication reports: The quantity of clinical and demographic metadata differed by source and by participant and was supplied without curation.

The immunoSEQ Assay, a bias-controlled multiplex PCR, was used to amplify TCRbeta CDR3 regions from genomic DNA. The authors' pipeline ran thus. The number of nucleated cells in each sample was estimated from the amplification of reference gene primers within the assay. To quantify the absolute abundance of each unique TCRbeta CDR3 rearrangement, sequence reads were collapsed and filtered. For each sample, productive Simpson clonality was calculated by taking the square root of Simpson's diversity index across productive rearrangements. This is the immuneACCESS table as TCRdb keeps it, with only in-frame sequences that have V and J called. A part of the clones is gone; compared with another copy, unresolved V genes explain less than half, and the rest is unexplained. The V and J calls and clone size were taken over from that table, and D and trimming were inferred from the DNA. This sample gives about 74,000 clones in total; approximately 78% of them show up just once. The ten largest make up around 7.2% of the sample.

Measured from the cysteine to the phenylalanine, the CDR3 is 16 residues long. The only DNA kept is the CDR3, 48 bases in frame from the first base. Unmatched junction bases come to 7, with V trimmed by 3 bases and J by 7 bases. Based on the germline V gene, the CDR1 and CDR2 sequences are KGHSH and LQKENI. Sample: peripheral blood. The clonotype comes from a human donor in a cohort sampled during active COVID-19. The receptor chain draws on TRBV18 and TRBJ2-7, with 15 middle bases fitting TRBD2. The DNA sequence is given as TGTGCCAGCTCACCGGGGACTAGCGGGGGGCGAAGGGAGCAGTACTTC. Its translation is CASSPGTSGGRREQYF.